This T cell receptor (beta chain) was identified during a study of CD8+ T cells in alopecia areata. Across the whole study: Twice a day, 5 to 10 mg of oral tofacitinib was administered to treated patients.

Broader study findings: Scalp clonality, along with expanded CD8+ clones among the top 100, was significantly decreased by tofacitinib. Scalp and blood retained many expanded lesional clones during tofacitinib.

Once RNA had been extracted, it was reverse transcribed into cDNA to act as the sequencing template. The repertoire was sequenced with immunoSEQ multiplex PCR; TCRdb's copy has only in-frame clones and lacks some. The sample comprises under 350,000 clones, roughly 64% of which are singletons, and over 1.5% rests with the top ten. This CDR3 contains 14 residues. V lost 2 bases and J lost 2, with 9 bases in between. Germline CDR1 and CDR2: MGHRA and YSYEKL. As to this clone: What it binds is not known.

Regarding treatment: oral pan-JAK inhibitor, 5-10 mg twice daily. The genes are TRBV4-1 and TRBJ2-5; the D gene is possibly TRBD1 (6 bases). The sequenced sample was CD4+ T cells sorted from blood, obtained at week 24, from a patient treated with tofacitinib. This TCR was recovered from a human donor with alopecia areata. DNA for the CDR3: TGCGCCAGCAGCCAATGGGACACACAAGAGACCCAGTACTTC. Translated: CASSQWDTQETQYF.